The 27 T cell receptor beta chains listed next were all sequenced from one sample in a study of shared clonotypes between healthy human individuals. Produced via immunoSEQ multiplex PCR; TCRdb's table is partial and in-frame only. The sample contains hundreds of thousands of clones, 85% to 95% of which appear only once. Terminally differentiated effector memory CD45RA+ cells were left out of the naive CD8 fraction, which was CD45RO-negative and positively selected for CCR7. Sequencing used naive CD8+ T cells sorted from blood. The receptors derive from a woman aged 25 to 39 in good health.

The V call is TRBV4-2, the J call TRBJ2-2; D unresolved. The CDR3 is 13 residues long. Trimming stripped 5 bases from V and 8 bases from J, with 12 bases between. Germline values: CDR1 LGHNA, CDR2 YNFKEQ. The CDR3 protein is CASSSEISGELFF. The CDR3 nucleotides are TGTGCCAGCAGCTCCGAGATTTCGGGGGAGCTGTTTTTT.

The chain carries TRBV7-9 and TRBJ1-2; a weak D match, TRBD1 (6 bases). V was clipped by 7 bases and J by 2 bases, with 11 bases between them. The CDR3 loop spans 13 amino acids. Germline V gene lookup returns CDR1 SEHNR and CDR2 FQNEAQ (reference sequence). The CDR3 coding sequence is TGTGCCAGCACCGGGGGCGGCAACTATGGCTACACCTTC. Its protein is CASTGGGNYGYTF. Full variable domain (outside the CDR3, taken from reference TRBV7-9 and TRBJ1-2): DTGVSQNPRHKITKRGQNVTFRCDPISEHNRLYWYRQTLGQGPEFLTYFQNEAQLEKSRLLSDRFSAERPKGSFSTLEIQRTEQGDSAMYLCASTGGGNYGYTFGSGTRLTVV.

This chain uses TRBV2 with TRBJ2-1, with D possibly matching TRBD1 (6 bases). Germline CDR1 and CDR2: SNHLY and FYNNEI. Trimming removed 10 bases at V and 0 bases at J, with 13 bases between. The CDR3 sequence is 14 residues long. Here the CDR3 reads CAIQKGDSYNEQFF. As DNA, the CDR3 is TGTGCCATTCAAAAGGGGGACTCCTACAATGAGCAGTTCTTC.

The chain joins TRBV6-6 to TRBJ1-4; 10 positions agree with TRBD1. The CDR3 covers 16 residues. Germline CDR1 is MNHNY and CDR2 is SVGAGI (reference sequence). V was pared by 4 bases and J by 7 bases, with 9 bases of the junction left unmatched. The CDR3 loop reads CASSWQLDRGIEKLFF. The CDR3 nucleotides are TGTGCCAGCAGTTGGCAACTGGACAGGGGGATTGAAAAACTGTTTTTT.

The genes are TRBV27 and TRBJ2-2; no clear D gene. V was trimmed by 5 bases and J by 4 bases, leaving 8 bases between them. This CDR3 has 13 residues. Germline V CDR1 and CDR2: MNHEY, SMNVEV (reference sequence). The CDR3 loop reads CASSPQGTGELFF. The CDR3 nucleotides read TGTGCCAGCAGTCCTCAAGGCACCGGGGAGCTGTTTTTT.

The chain uses TRBV19 and TRBJ2-1; 11 bases are shared with TRBD2. There are 14 residues in the CDR3. Germline assignment: CDR1 LNHDA and CDR2 SQIVND (reference sequence). V shed 7 bases, J shed 8 bases, and the junction held 7 bases outside the gene matches. As DNA, the CDR3 is TGTGCCAGTAAGGAACTAGCGGGAGTTCATGAGCAGTTCTTC. Translated: CASKELAGVHEQFF.

V and J are TRBV4-1 and TRBJ2-7; D remains ambiguous. V dropped 0 bases and J dropped 2 bases, with 11 bases sitting between them. Germline CDR1 and CDR2: MGHRA and YSYEKL. CDR3 length: 15 residues. The CDR3 reads CASSQDAANTYEQYF. In nucleotides, the CDR3 is TGCGCCAGCAGCCAAGATGCCGCGAACACCTACGAGCAGTACTTC.

This rearrangement joins TRBV15 to TRBJ2-7; unclear D gene. Between the trimmed V and J ends, which lost 0 bases and 3 bases, there was a span of 9 bases. From germline, CDR1 is LNHNV and CDR2 YYDKDF (reference sequence). There are 14 residues in the CDR3. The CDR3 loop is CATSRDKSGYEQYF. In nucleotides, the CDR3 is TGTGCCACCAGCAGAGATAAATCGGGCTACGAGCAGTACTTC.

The chain recombines TRBV27 with TRBJ2-3; TRBD1 or TRBD2 may be the D gene (6 bases each). The ends were cut back, 0 bases at V and 7 bases at J, with 20 bases in the middle. There are 17 residues in the CDR3. Looked up from germline, CDR1 is MNHEY and CDR2 is SMNVEV (reference sequence). CDR3 sequence reads: CASSLSLSWGAIYTQYF. CDR3 in DNA: TGTGCCAGCAGTTTATCGCTTAGCTGGGGGGCCATATATACGCAGTATTTT.

J is TRBJ1-4 and V is TRBV27; 9 bases line up with TRBD1. Looked up from germline, CDR1 is MNHEY and CDR2 is SMNVEV (reference sequence). With V trimmed by 2 bases and J by 3 bases, 4 bases remained unmatched. This CDR3 spans 16 amino acids. CDR3 bases: TGTGCCAGCAGTTTACTAGGACAGGGGCCTAATGAAAAACTGTTTTTT. Amino acids: CASSLLGQGPNEKLFF.

The chain uses TRBV6-5 and TRBJ1-5; D gene unclear. Germline V gene data show CDR1 as MNHEY and CDR2 as SVGAGI. V lost 6 bases, J lost 3 bases, and 12 bases lay in between. There are 14 residues in the CDR3. CDR3 coding DNA: TGTGCCAGCAGATATACAGAGATCAATCAGCCCCAGCATTTT. Amino acid sequence: CASRYTEINQPQHF.

This clone was seen more than once but under ten times. The chain uses TRBV29-1 and TRBJ2-5; perhaps TRBD1 as D (6 bases). The CDR3 runs to 14 residues. Per the germline V gene, CDR1 is SQVTM and CDR2 is ANQGSEA. The V gene lost 4 bases and the J gene lost 3 bases, with 15 bases spanning the gap. The CDR3 loop reads CSVVVQGTKETQYF. The DNA of the CDR3 is TGCAGCGTTGTTGTACAGGGTACTAAAGAGACCCAGTACTTC.

The genes are TRBV19 and TRBJ1-1; no clear D. Germline-derived CDR1 and CDR2 are LNHDA and SQIVND (reference sequence). Trimming took off 0 bases at V and 3 bases at J, with 17 bases between the two ends. The CDR3 spans 17 residues. The CDR3 coding sequence is TGTGCCAGTAGTATAGATCGGGCAGGTTGGAGAGACACTGAAGCTTTCTTT. Its translation is CASSIDRAGWRDTEAFF.

V and J are TRBV27 and TRBJ2-7; possibly TRBD2 for D (6 bases). Germline loops: CDR1 MNHEY, CDR2 SMNVEV (reference sequence). The CDR3 loop spans 13 amino acids. Deletions cut 3 bases from V and 5 bases from J, with 11 bases between. In DNA, the CDR3 is TGTGCCAGCAGTTTGCGGGGCCCAAACGAGCAGTACTTC. Residues: CASSLRGPNEQYF.

This chain connects TRBV11-2 to TRBJ2-7; D not certain. Germline V lookup: CDR1 SGHAT, CDR2 FQNNGV. This CDR3 has 13 residues. V was cut by 5 bases and J by 5 bases, with 13 bases left in between. The CDR3 here is CASSPRPVHEQYF. DNA for the CDR3: TGTGCCAGCAGCCCTAGGCCGGTCCACGAGCAGTACTTC.

This clone appeared once. Distinct nucleotide sequences in the sample also encode this CDR3. This rearrangement joins TRBV11-2 to TRBJ2-7; TRBD2 is a possible D gene (6 bases). Germline CDR1 reads SGHAT; CDR2 reads FQNNGV. The CDR3 is 13 residues long. V lost 5 bases to trimming and J lost 2 bases, with 10 bases between them. CDR3 sequence: CASSPGLTYEQYF. The DNA for the CDR3 is TGTGCCAGCAGCCCGGGACTGACCTACGAGCAGTACTTC.

The chain has TRBV28 and TRBJ1-1, with TRBD1 matching 9 bases. This CDR3 has 15 residues. With V trimmed by 5 bases and J by 2 bases, 6 bases remained unmatched. Germline assignment: CDR1 MDHEN and CDR2 SYDVKM. The DNA for the CDR3 is TGTGCCAGCAGTCACCACAGGGGGCTAAACACTGAAGCTTTCTTT. Translated: CASSHHRGLNTEAFF.

The V call is TRBV28, the J call TRBJ2-1; TRBD2 matches at 10 bases. The CDR3 spans 16 residues. Germline lookup yields CDR1 MDHEN and CDR2 SYDVKM. V trimming: 8 bases; J trimming: 4 bases; junction bases outside the gene matches: 11. CDR3 DNA sequence: TGTGCCAGCCCCTCGGAGCGGGAGGGCCGGTACAATGAGCAGTTCTTC. Protein product: CASPSEREGRYNEQFF.

This chain uses TRBV4-1 with TRBJ2-7, with TRBD2 identical over 7 bases. The CDR3 has 15 amino acids. In germline, CDR1 is MGHRA, CDR2 YSYEKL. The V gene end was trimmed by 4 bases and the J gene end by 9 bases; junction bases not matched to a gene: 15. CDR3 nucleotide sequence: TGCGCCAGCAGCCCCGAACTAGCGTCCGAGGAGGGGCAGTACTTC. The encoded protein is CASSPELASEEGQYF.

The rearrangement links TRBV13 to TRBJ2-7; the D gene is possibly TRBD2 (6 bases). V was clipped by 5 bases and J by 0 bases, with 11 bases between them. The CDR3 extends over 14 amino acids. Germline assignment: CDR1 PRHDT and CDR2 FYEKMQ (reference sequence). DNA of the CDR3: TGTGCCAGCAGCCTACGGGACTCCTCCTACGAGCAGTACTTC. Protein sequence: CASSLRDSSYEQYF.

CDR3 sequence: CASSESKATGSTDTQYF. The CDR3 DNA is TGCGCCAGCAGTGAGTCGAAGGCAACAGGCTCCACAGATACGCAGTATTTT. This chain uses TRBV10-1 with TRBJ2-3, with D possibly being TRBD1 (5 bases). The germline V gene has CDR1 WNHNN and CDR2 SYGVQD (reference sequence). This CDR3 is built from 17 residues. V lost 0 bases to trimming and J lost 2 bases, with 15 bases between them.

This chain connects TRBV6-1 to TRBJ2-7, with TRBD2 matching over 9 bases. The germline gives CDR1 MNHNS, CDR2 SASEGT. The V segment lost 7 bases and the J segment 2 bases; nucleotides outside the gene matches: 9. The CDR3 is made up of 15 amino acids. The CDR3 DNA is TGTGCCAGCACTACCGGACTAGCGCCAACCTACGAGCAGTACTTC. Translation: CASTTGLAPTYEQYF.

The chain joins TRBV2 to TRBJ1-2, with D unclear. Trimming took 0 bases from V and 4 from J, leaving 6 bases between them. Germline assignment: CDR1 SNHLY and CDR2 FYNNEI. The CDR3 is 13 residues long. CDR3: CASSEANPYGYTF. CDR3 DNA: TGTGCCAGCAGTGAAGCGAACCCCTATGGCTACACCTTC.

This sequence joins TRBV4-1 and TRBJ2-7; weak D call: TRBD1 (6 bases). The germline V gene has CDR1 MGHRA and CDR2 YSYEKL. This CDR3 has 14 amino acids. V lost 1 base and J lost 2, with 9 bases in between. As DNA, the CDR3 is TGCGCCAGCAGCCAAGTCAGGGGAGCCTACGAGCAGTACTTC. Translation: CASSQVRGAYEQYF.

The chain links TRBV6-5 to TRBJ2-7; TRBD2 aligns across 9 bases. After removal of 0 bases from V and 5 bases from J, the junction contained 8 bases not matched to a gene. Per the germline V gene, CDR1 is MNHEY and CDR2 is SVGAGI. The CDR3 contains 16 residues. This chain's CDR3 is CASSYSPSGKLHEQYF. CDR3 DNA sequence: TGTGCCAGCAGTTACTCGCCTAGCGGGAAACTCCACGAGCAGTACTTC.

The CDR3 loop is CASSLGGGPNQPQHF. The CDR3 nucleotides read TGTGCCAGCAGCTTGGGGGGGGGCCCCAATCAGCCCCAGCATTTT. V gene TRBV5-6 combines with J gene TRBJ1-5, with D possibly matching TRBD1 (6 bases). Per germline, CDR1 SGHDT and CDR2 YYEEEE. Trimming took 0 bases from V and 3 from J, leaving 10 bases between them. The CDR3 has 15 residues.

This chain uses TRBV15 with TRBJ2-7; D may be TRBD1 (6 bases). CDR3 size: 16 residues. CDR1 is LNHNV and CDR2 is YYDKDF in the germline V gene (reference sequence). V was cut by 3 bases and J by 5 bases, with 20 bases left in between. The CDR3 reads CATSRTSGARYDEQYF. CDR3 bases: TGTGCCACCAGCAGGACCTCAGGGGCGCGATACGACGAGCAGTACTTC.